These T cell receptor beta chains were read from a single sample in a study of beta chain features in type 1 diabetes. TCRdb's copy holds only in-frame clones and misses some; the assay was immunoSEQ multiplex PCR. This table holds a few hundred thousand clones, approximately 13% found once. Material: naive CD4+ T cells from blood. The receptors come from a woman younger than 35 with type 1 diabetes. The CDR3 runs from the conserved cysteine through the conserved F or W. D genes are given only for firm matches. A clone size is listed for some rows: how often the clone was seen (once, few, many), or a class if it is expanded.

TRBV30	TRBJ2-4	.	.	CAWSEGAKNIQYF	TGTGCCTGGAGCGAGGGAGCCAAAAACATTCAGTACTTC
TRBV7-2	TRBJ2-1	.	.	CASSLRSSYNEQFF	TGTGCCAGCAGCTTAAGGAGCTCCTACAATGAGCAGTTCTTC
TRBV7-9	TRBJ1-5	.	.	CASSSQGNQPQHF	TGTGCCAGCAGCTCACAGGGAAATCAGCCCCAGCATTTT
TRBV28	TRBJ1-2	.	.	CASTPPAGYYGYTF	TGTGCCAGCACCCCTCCGGCAGGGTACTATGGCTACACCTTC
TRBV19	TRBJ1-5	TRBD1	.	CASSLTGVQPQHF	TGTGCCAGTAGTCTGACAGGGGTTCAGCCCCAGCATTTT
TRBV5-1	TRBJ2-3	TRBD1	.	CASSSRGQGVRTDTQYF	TGCGCCAGCAGCTCCAGAGGACAGGGGGTGAGGACAGATACGCAGTATTTT
TRBV4-1	TRBJ2-2	TRBD2	.	CASSQLSGGPRTGELFF	TGCGCCAGCAGCCAATTATCGGGAGGTCCTAGGACCGGGGAGCTGTTTTTT
TRBV7-2	TRBJ1-2	TRBD1	.	CASTLGDSNNYGYTF	TGTGCCAGCACCTTAGGGGACAGCAATAACTATGGCTACACCTTC
TRBV2	TRBJ1-5	TRBD1	.	CASSRGQGGNQPQHF	TGTGCCAGCAGTCGCGGACAGGGTGGTAATCAGCCCCAGCATTTT
TRBV2	TRBJ1-1	TRBD1	.	CASRKDRGRGTEAFF	TGTGCCAGCAGAAAAGACAGGGGACGGGGCACTGAAGCTTTCTTT
TRBV6-6	TRBJ2-7	TRBD1	.	CASSRGGQGAYEQYF	TGTGCCAGCAGCAGGGGGGGACAGGGGGCCTACGAGCAGTACTTC
TRBV5-4	TRBJ2-1	TRBD2	.	CASSLGTSGINEQFF	TGTGCCAGCAGCCTCGGGACTAGCGGGATAAATGAGCAGTTCTTC
TRBV2	TRBJ2-5	TRBD1	few	CAGGQQETQYF	TGTGCCGGGGGACAGCAAGAGACCCAGTACTTC
TRBV7-2	TRBJ2-1	TRBD2	few	CASSLEGSGSFYNEQFF	TGTGCCAGCAGCTTAGAGGGTAGCGGGAGTTTCTACAATGAGCAGTTCTTC
TRBV7-2	TRBJ2-4	.	few	CASTMPGLAKNIQYF	TGTGCCAGCACTATGCCGGGACTAGCCAAAAACATTCAGTACTTC
TRBV7-2	TRBJ2-1	.	few	CASSLLAESSYNEQFF	TGTGCCAGCAGCTTGCTAGCCGAGAGCTCCTACAATGAGCAGTTCTTC
TRBV7-9	TRBJ1-1	.	few	CASSLGRNREAFF	TGTGCCAGCAGCTTAGGTCGTAACAGGGAAGCTTTCTTT
TRBV19	TRBJ2-1	TRBD2	.	CASRSGGDSYNEQFF	TGTGCCAGTAGGAGCGGGGGGGACTCCTACAATGAGCAGTTCTTC
TRBV21-1	TRBJ2-1	.	.	CASSKTGYNEQFF	TGTGCCAGCAGCAAGACTGGCTACAATGAGCAGTTCTTC
TRBV27	TRBJ2-3	.	.	CASIGWGTDTQYF	TGTGCCAGCATCGGGTGGGGCACAGATACGCAGTATTTT
TRBV28	TRBJ1-5	TRBD1	once	CASSLTDRAGNQPQHF	TGTGCCAGCAGTTTGACCGACAGGGCGGGGAATCAGCCCCAGCATTTT
TRBV18	TRBJ1-5	.	.	CASSPGQNSNQPQHF	TGTGCCAGCTCACCCGGACAGAATAGCAATCAGCCCCAGCATTTT
TRBV20-1	TRBJ1-1	.	.	CSARGGTEAFF	TGCAGTGCTAGAGGAGGTACTGAAGCTTTCTTT
TRBV11-2	TRBJ2-3	TRBD2	.	CASSSNRSGSTDTQYF	TGTGCCAGCAGCTCCAACCGTAGCGGGAGCACAGATACGCAGTATTTT
TRBV27	TRBJ2-1	.	.	CASSSQAGERSVNEQFF	TGTGCCAGCAGTTCCCAAGCAGGGGAACGCTCGGTCAATGAGCAGTTCTTC
TRBV18	TRBJ2-4	.	few	CASSPPPGGSLAKNIQYF	TGTGCCAGCTCACCACCCCCTGGCGGAAGTCTAGCCAAAAACATTCAGTACTTC
TRBV5-4	TRBJ2-3	TRBD2	.	CASSFGLATDTQYF	TGTGCCAGCAGCTTCGGACTAGCCACAGATACGCAGTATTTT
TRBV18	TRBJ1-1	.	.	CASSRAGNMNTEAFF	TGTGCCAGCTCACGGGCAGGGAACATGAACACTGAAGCTTTCTTT
TRBV29-1	TRBJ1-5	.	.	CSVGAGDQPQHF	TGCAGCGTTGGGGCAGGGGATCAGCCCCAGCATTTT
TRBV15	TRBJ2-1	TRBD2	few	CATSRGLAGRYNEQFF	TGTGCCACCAGCAGAGGACTAGCGGGAAGGTACAATGAGCAGTTCTTC
TRBV18	TRBJ2-7	TRBD1	few	CASSPDRAGREQYF	TGTGCCAGCTCACCGGACAGGGCCGGCCGGGAGCAGTACTTC
TRBV25-1	TRBJ2-3	TRBD2	.	CASSVSSGRARDTQYF	TGTGCCAGCAGTGTTTCGAGCGGGAGGGCCCGGGATACGCAGTATTTT
TRBV10-3	TRBJ2-7	.	few	CAISSTGGQAYYEQYF	TGTGCCATCAGCTCCACGGGGGGACAGGCTTACTACGAGCAGTACTTC
TRBV5-6	TRBJ1-2	TRBD1	.	CASSPGGLRYGYTF	TGTGCCAGCAGCCCAGGGGGACTTCGCTATGGCTACACCTTC
TRBV7-2	TRBJ2-3	.	few	CASSPSSSGSFTQYF	TGTGCCAGCAGCCCATCTAGTAGCGGTTCGTTTACGCAGTATTTT
TRBV7-2	TRBJ1-5	.	few	CASSLGGGDGNQPQHF	TGTGCCAGCAGCTTAGGGGGAGGAGACGGCAATCAGCCCCAGCATTTT
TRBV10-3	TRBJ2-1	.	.	CAISERRPSDNEQFF	TGTGCCATCAGTGAACGGCGGCCCTCGGACAATGAGCAGTTCTTC
TRBV7-6	TRBJ2-5	TRBD2	few	CASSLAIGTRETQYF	TGTGCCAGCAGCTTAGCAATAGGGACTAGGGAGACCCAGTACTTC
TRBV28	TRBJ2-7	TRBD1	.	CASSTPPGQGAYEQYF	TGTGCCAGCAGTACACCACCGGGACAGGGGGCATATGAGCAGTACTTC
TRBV11-1	TRBJ2-7	.	few	CASSFRGSEQYF	TGTGCCAGCAGCTTCAGGGGCTCCGAGCAGTACTTC
TRBV7-8	TRBJ1-3	.	.	CASSLTGTDTIYF	TGTGCCAGCAGCTTAACAGGGACCGACACCATATATTTT
TRBV4-3	TRBJ2-3	.	.	CASSQGQITDTQYF	TGCGCCAGCAGCCAAGGGCAGATCACAGATACGCAGTATTTT
TRBV7-2	TRBJ2-5	.	.	CASSLGLETQYF	TGTGCCAGCAGCTTAGGGCTCGAGACCCAGTACTTC
TRBV28	TRBJ1-2	TRBD1	few	CASSLRGLDGYTF	TGTGCCAGCAGTTTAAGGGGGCTAGATGGCTACACCTTC
TRBV30	TRBJ1-2	TRBD1	few	CAWSRQGYGYTF	TGTGCCTGGTCTAGACAGGGATATGGCTACACCTTC
TRBV29-1	TRBJ2-7	.	few	CSVGSPLRYEQYF	TGCAGCGTTGGATCCCCTCTACGCTACGAGCAGTACTTC
TRBV11-2	TRBJ1-2	.	few	CASSPLRGNYGYTF	TGTGCCAGCAGCCCCCTAAGGGGAAACTATGGCTACACCTTC
TRBV5-6	TRBJ2-7	.	once	CASSLRASSYEQYF	TGTGCCAGCAGCTTGCGAGCGTCCTCCTACGAGCAGTACTTC
TRBV9	TRBJ1-2	TRBD1	few	CASSVFLGQGIGYTF	TGTGCCAGCAGCGTATTTTTGGGACAGGGTATTGGCTACACCTTC
TRBV30	TRBJ1-2	.	few	CAWSAKGAAGGYTF	TGTGCCTGGAGCGCAAAAGGGGCAGCGGGAGGCTACACCTTC
TRBV7-2	TRBJ2-5	TRBD2	.	CASRPTSDGTQYF	TGTGCCAGCAGACCTACTAGCGATGGGACCCAGTACTTC
TRBV7-2	TRBJ2-5	TRBD2	.	CASSLALAGSQETQYF	TGTGCCAGCAGCTTAGCGCTAGCGGGATCACAAGAGACCCAGTACTTC
TRBV5-1	TRBJ1-1	.	.	CASSRGALNTEAFF	TGCGCCAGCAGCCGGGGGGCCCTGAACACTGAAGCTTTCTTT
TRBV14	TRBJ2-1	.	few	CASSSGNEQFF	TGTGCCAGCAGTTCGGGCAATGAGCAGTTCTTC
TRBV15	TRBJ1-4	TRBD1	.	CATSRETGNEKLFF	TGTGCCACCAGCAGAGAGACAGGGAATGAAAAACTGTTTTTT
TRBV30	TRBJ1-1	.	.	CAWSVRRGNTEAFF	TGTGCCTGGAGTGTACGTAGGGGGAACACTGAAGCTTTCTTT